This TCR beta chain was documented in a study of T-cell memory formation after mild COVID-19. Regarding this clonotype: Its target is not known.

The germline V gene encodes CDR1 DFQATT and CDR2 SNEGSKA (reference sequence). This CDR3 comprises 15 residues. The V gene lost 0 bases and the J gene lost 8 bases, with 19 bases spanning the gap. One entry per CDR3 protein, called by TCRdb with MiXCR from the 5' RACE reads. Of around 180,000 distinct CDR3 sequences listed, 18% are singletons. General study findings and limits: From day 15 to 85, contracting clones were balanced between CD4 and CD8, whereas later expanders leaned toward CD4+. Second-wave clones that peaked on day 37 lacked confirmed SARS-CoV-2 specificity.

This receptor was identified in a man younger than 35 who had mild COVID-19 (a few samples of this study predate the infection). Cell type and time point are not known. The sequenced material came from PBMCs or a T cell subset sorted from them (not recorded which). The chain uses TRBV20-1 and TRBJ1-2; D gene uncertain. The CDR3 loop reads CSARDPMAGPEGYTF. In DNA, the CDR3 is TGCAGTGCTAGAGATCCTATGGCAGGCCCAGAAGGCTACACCTTC.